The 24 T cell receptor beta chains given below trace back to one sample, sequenced in a study of tumor-infiltrating lymphocytes in primary liver carcinoma (TCRdb year 2017). Without any cell sorting, total RNA and DNA were co-extracted from around 18-30 mg of bulk tissue using the AllPrep DNA/RNA mini kit. The sample was run on an Illumina HiSeq 2500. Using a constant-region primer and ProtoScript II reverse transcriptase, TCRbeta-specific cDNA was reverse-transcribed from about 460 ng total RNA. Construction of the TCRbeta libraries relied on three nested rounds of multiplex PCR, following a slightly modified ARM-PCR procedure. Each of the first two PCR rounds ran for about 9 cycles and used multiplex TRBV1-TRBV30 forward primers together with a Cbeta reverse primer. TCRdb ran its own pipeline on the public reads, namely fastp trimming at Q25 and MiXCR clone calling, and kept in-frame beta chains. Rows are unified per CDR3 protein, each entry keeping the most common DNA and genes. The sample has some 100,000 distinct CDR3 sequences on record, approximately 70% of them singletons. The ten largest clones capture around 12% of the sample.

The material sequenced was liver tumor tissue from sampling region 2. Read against the paper, the sample's cell subset or site label means: tumor region T2, inferior pole. Receptors originate from a woman aged 60-70 years with primary liver carcinoma and hepatitis B virus infection.

Note on this clonotype: At one end, the junction sequence differs from germline, possibly due to a read error. The chain's CDR3 is CARSLDPSSFTPLF. As DNA, the CDR3 is TGTGCTAGGAGCTTAGATCCGTCCAGTTTCACCCCCTTGTTC. The rearrangement uses TRBV11-3 and TRBJ2-3; D gene ambiguous. CDR1 is SGHNT, CDR2 YENEEA, per germline. The CDR3 covers 14 residues. The variable domain in full, completed from reference TRBV11-3 and TRBJ2-3, reads EAGVVQSPRYKIIEKKQPVAFWCNPISGHNTLYWYLQNLGQGPELLIRYENEEAVDDSQLPKDRFSAERLKGVDSTLKIQPAELGDSAVYLCARSLDPSSFTPLFGPGTRLTVL.

This clonotype was detected a few times. This chain connects TRBV11-2 to TRBJ2-5; TRBD1 matches at 8 bases. The CDR3 has 13 residues. CDR1 and CDR2 (germline): SGHAT, FQNNGV. The CDR3 DNA follows: TGTGTCTGCAGCTATACAGGGGGGAAGACCCAGTACTTC. Amino acids: CVCSYTGGKTQYF.

The table lists this clonotype with a count of one. Just one base apart from a much larger clone, this may be a read error. This chain joins TRBV7-8 and TRBJ1-2; the D gene is possibly TRBD1 (5 bases). The CDR3 has 15 residues. V was cut by 8 bases and J by 0 bases, with 16 bases left in between. Per the germline V gene, CDR1 is SGHVS and CDR2 is FQNEAQ. The CDR3 is CASAGAQDSNYGYTF. In DNA, the CDR3 is TGTGCCAGCGCGGGAGCACAGGACTCTAACTATGGCTACACCTTC.

This clonotype was picked up one time. The junction differs from germline at one of its ends, possibly a read error. V and J are TRBV11-2 and TRBJ2-7, with TRBD1 identical over 7 bases. The CDR3 totals 15 residues. From germline, CDR1 is SGHAT and CDR2 FQNNGV. The CDR3 reads CTSSSHLGQIYERYF. The CDR3 DNA sequence: TGTACCAGCAGCTCTCACCTGGGACAGATTTACGAGCGGTACTTT. The full variable domain, rest sourced from reference TRBV11-2 and TRBJ2-7, is EAGVAQSPRYKIIEKRQSVAFWCNPISGHATLYWYQQILGQGPKLLIQFQNNGVVDDSQLPKDRFSAERLKGVDSTLKIQPAKLEDSAVYLCTSSSHLGQIYERYFGPGTRLTVT.

At least ten counts were recorded for this clonotype. The chain uses TRBV9 and TRBJ2-3; D is tentatively TRBD1 or TRBD2 (5 bases each). Germline V gives CDR1 SGDLS, CDR2 YYNGEE. Trimming left V 3 bases short and J 2 bases short, with 10 bases between. CDR3 size: 14 residues. The CDR3 coding sequence is TGTGCCAGCAGCGGAGGGGCGCCCACAGATACGCAGTATTTT. This encodes CASSGGAPTDTQYF.

This clonotype was seen repeatedly, ten times or more. The chain has TRBV5-4 and TRBJ1-4, with TRBD1 identical over 7 bases. This CDR3 comprises 15 residues. The germline CDR1 and CDR2 sequences are SGHNT and YYREEE (reference sequence). Trimming at V came to 4 bases and at J to 7 bases, leaving 10 bases not matched to a gene. CDR3 region: CASSKEGAGGEKLFF. The DNA for the CDR3 is TGTGCCAGCAGCAAGGAGGGGGCCGGGGGTGAAAAACTGTTTTTT.

The chain recombines TRBV11-3 with TRBJ1-1; D unresolved. The CDR3 has 14 amino acids. Germline V gene lookup returns CDR1 SGHNT and CDR2 YENEEA. This CDR3 is CSSSPQLGNTEAFF. The DNA for the CDR3 is TGTAGCAGCAGCCCCCAGTTGGGGAACACTGAAGCTTTCTTT.

Notes on this clonotype: One end of the junction is discordant with germline, which a read error may explain. The rearrangement links TRBV2 to TRBJ2-5, with D maybe TRBD1 (6 bases). The CDR3 extends over 14 amino acids. CDR1 is SNHLY, CDR2 FYNNEI, per germline. Written as DNA, the CDR3 is TGTGTCAGCAGCGCCAGGGGTTTCCAAGAGACCCAGTATTTC. The encoded protein is CVSSARGFQETQYF.

Comments on this clonotype: A junction boundary mismatches the germline segment, possibly from a read error. DNA of the CDR3: TGTGCCAGTAGCTACGGCGGGGGGACCTCGGGAGGCGAGCAGTACTTC. The encoded protein is CASSYGGGTSGGEQYF. The chain is built from TRBV11-2 and TRBJ2-7, with 8 bases matching TRBD2. This CDR3 has 16 residues. Germline CDR1 and CDR2: SGHAT and FQNNGV.

Worth noting for this clonotype: Germline and junction disagree at one end, which may indicate a read error. This chain uses TRBV6-5 with TRBJ1-1; D is possibly TRBD1 (6 bases). The CDR3 length is 13 residues. Germline V lookup: CDR1 MNHEY, CDR2 SVGAGI. CDR3 sequence reads: CASSRDIETEAFF. CDR3 bases: TGTGCAAGCAGCCGGGACATCGAGACTGAAGCTTTCTTT.

At least ten counts were recorded for this clonotype. The chain is built from TRBV30 and TRBJ2-1; the D gene is possibly TRBD2 (8 bases). CDR1 is GTSNPN and CDR2 is SVGIG in the germline V gene (reference sequence). This CDR3 has 18 residues. The V gene lost 1 base and the J gene lost 2 bases, with 21 bases spanning the gap. DNA of the CDR3: TGTGCCTGGAGTGCGACAGGGATCGGGAGGGGGCCCTACAATGAGCAGTTCTTC. It specifies CAWSATGIGRGPYNEQFF.

The genes are TRBV29-1 and TRBJ2-2; no definite D call. The germline V gene encodes CDR1 SQVTM and CDR2 ANQGSEA. V lost 6 bases and J lost 1, with 9 bases in between. This CDR3 contains 13 residues. The CDR3, as DNA: TGCAGCGTGACGGTAATGAACACCGGGGAGCTGTTTTTT. This translates into CSVTVMNTGELFF.

This clonotype was detected ten times or more. This chain uses TRBV29-1 with TRBJ2-1; D is unclear. The V gene's germline CDR1 is SQVTM and CDR2 ANQGSEA. The V end was cut by 6 bases, the J end by 1 base, with 13 bases between. CDR3 size: 14 residues. The CDR3 loop reads CSVWARNSYNEQFF. In nucleotides, the CDR3 is TGCAGCGTATGGGCCAGAAATTCCTACAATGAGCAGTTCTTC.

In regard to this clonotype: A read error may explain this, as a much larger clone is one base away. V usage is TRBV30 and J usage is TRBJ1-1; no clear D. This CDR3 comprises 13 residues. Per germline, CDR1 GTSNPN and CDR2 SVGIG (reference sequence). V gave up 1 base and J gave up 2 bases, with 8 bases separating them. The CDR3 coding sequence is TGTGCCTGGAGTGCAGATAGCAACACTGAAGCTTTCTTT. This gives the protein CAWSADSNTEAFF.

V gene TRBV29-1 combines with J gene TRBJ2-2; D might be TRBD2 (6 bases). The germline gives CDR1 SQVTM, CDR2 ANQGSEA. V was trimmed by 3 bases and J by 9 bases, leaving 17 bases between them. CDR3 length equals 14 residues. The CDR3 reads CSVDGGMGSRELFF. DNA for the CDR3: TGCAGCGTTGACGGGGGAATGGGATCCAGGGAGCTGTTTTTT.

To note about this clonotype: The junction departs from the called germline gene at one end, perhaps through a read error. The chain uses TRBV29-1 and TRBJ2-1; D ambiguous. The CDR3 length is 14 residues. Germline V lookup: CDR1 SQVTM, CDR2 ANQGSEA. CDR3 sequence reads: CSVEPGGSLNEQFF. In DNA form, the CDR3 reads TGCAGCGTTGAGCCCGGCGGAAGTTTGAATGAACAGTTCTTC.

The table lists this clonotype with a few counts. V usage is TRBV28 and J usage is TRBJ1-5, with 7 bases matching TRBD1. The trim removed 9 bases at V and 5 bases at J, leaving 16 bases unmatched. Germline assignment: CDR1 MDHEN and CDR2 SYDVKM. CDR3 length equals 16 residues. CDR3 sequence (DNA): TGTGCCAGTACGGAACAGGGGACCCTATCGCATCAGCCCCAGCATTTT. Amino acid sequence: CASTEQGTLSHQPQHF.

As for this clonotype: The junction shows a germline mismatch at one end, possibly a read error. This rearrangement joins TRBV11-2 to TRBJ2-3; D unresolved. Germline-derived CDR1 and CDR2 are SGHAT and FQNNGV. The CDR3 loop spans 12 amino acids. The CDR3 sequence: CASSLWADTQYF. CDR3 coding DNA: TGTGCTAGCAGCCTGTGGGCGGATACGCAGTATTTT.

This clonotype was detected only a few times. The chain links TRBV21-1 to TRBJ1-5. TRBV21-1 counts as a pseudogene. The CDR3 is made up of 15 amino acids. CDR3 DNA: TGTGCCAGCAGCAAGGGGTGCATAAGGTATCAGCCCCAGCATTTT. Its translation is CASSKGCIRYQPQHF.

For this clonotype: At one end the junction does not follow the germline gene, possibly because of a read error. J is TRBJ2-3 and V is TRBV28; D possibly matches TRBD1 or TRBD2 (5 bases each). This CDR3 is built from 13 residues. Per germline, CDR1 MDHEN and CDR2 SYDVKM. CDR3 sequence reads: CASSWDGTHTQYF. The CDR3 coding sequence is TGTGCCAGCAGTTGGGACGGCACACATACGCAGTATTTT.

The V call is TRBV28, the J call TRBJ2-7, with D unclear. Deletions cut 2 bases from V and 6 bases from J, with 14 bases between. The CDR3 is 14 residues long. Germline V gives CDR1 MDHEN, CDR2 SYDVKM. The CDR3 region has the DNA TGTGCCAGCAGTTTAAGAGGTGGCGCGTCCGAGCAGTACTTC. Encoded protein: CASSLRGGASEQYF.

This chain connects TRBV11-2 to TRBJ2-1; 7 bases map to TRBD1. The CDR3 runs to 17 residues. Germline CDR1 is SGHAT and CDR2 is FQNNGV. In DNA form, the CDR3 reads TGTGTTAGCAGCTTAACCCACGGACATGGGTACAGGGGTGAGCAGTTCTTC. Translating gives CVSSLTHGHGYRGEQFF.

About this clonotype itself: The junction differs from germline at one of its ends, possibly a read error. V is TRBV5-1 and J is TRBJ2-1, with TRBD2 matching over 7 bases. Germline loops: CDR1 SGHRS, CDR2 YFSETQ. This CDR3 contains 14 residues. The CDR3 sequence: CASSPMIGGNGQFF. The CDR3 DNA follows: TGCGCCAGCAGCCCTATGATCGGGGGGAATGGGCAGTTCTTC.

With respect to this clonotype: The conserved phenylalanine or tryptophan is not found at the CDR3 terminus, so this likely reflects a read error. V gene TRBV28 combines with J gene TRBJ1-1; no definite D call. Germline values: CDR1 MDHEN, CDR2 SYDVKM. V was clipped by 3 bases and J by 6 bases, with 17 bases between them. The CDR3 consists of 15 residues. CDR3 nucleotides: TGTGCCAGCAGTTTTAGATCGGGGATTCGGCCTGAAGCTTTCTTA. Amino acid sequence: CASSFRSGIRPEAFL.